This TCR beta chain was sequenced in a study of blood T cell repertoires in COVID-19. Assay used: immunoSEQ multiplex PCR; TCRdb lists only in-frame clones, some missing. The sample yields 200,000 or so clones, roughly 85% seen once. CDR1 and CDR2 (germline): MNHEY, SMNVEV (reference sequence). The CDR3 totals 13 residues. V lost 6 bases and J lost 1, with 9 bases in between. Comment on this clone: Other nucleotide sequences from this sample produce the same CDR3.

Cohorts were assigned according to the clinical history that participants reported. The TCR comes from a woman between 35 and 50 years old with acute COVID-19. Sample: PBMCs or T cells enriched from blood (not recorded which). The rearrangement links TRBV27 to TRBJ2-5; tentatively, D is TRBD1 (6 bases). CDR3 amino acids: CASRGHLQETQYF. DNA for the CDR3: TGTGCCAGCAGGGGACACCTCCAAGAGACCCAGTACTTC.